This T cell receptor beta chain was captured by sequencing in a study of blood T cell repertoires in COVID-19 (TCRdb year 2020). As for the study more broadly: Samples from collaborators originated in the United States, Italy and Spain and spanned both the acute and convalescent phases of COVID-19. Where HLA class I and class II types were available, the types were taken from metadata supplied by the sample provider, not from assay-based typing. Nearly every sample came with metadata listing a de-identified subject ID, COVID-19 status, age in years and sex. The material from the prospective study consisted of cDNA or gDNA derived from T cells, B-cell-depleted T cells, or PBMCs. Deeply sampled blood TCRbeta repertoires from subjects exposed to, actively infected with, or recovered from COVID-19 were included in the dataset. The samples were drawn from two sources: the first 160 participants of the ongoing ImmuneRACE study, and over 950 subjects contributed by 6 global collaborators. The repertoires were released in a freely available public database meant as a resource for research on the immune response to SARS-CoV-2. Here is what the overall study found, with its caveats: Clinical and demographic metadata were provided uncurated, with the amount varying by source and participant.

One collaborating source in Seattle enrolled patients while the patients were actively infected and followed the patients over time throughout the course of disease. Whole blood was collected in K2EDTA tubes by collaborating institutions according to the institutions' own protocols. Collaborator samples were shipped for TCRbeta analysis as frozen whole blood, isolated PBMCs, or DNA extracted from either sample type. As for this clone: Which antigen it targets is not known. No clone much larger than this one lies a single base away; base qualities are absent.

The immunoSEQ Assay, a bias-controlled multiplex PCR, was used to amplify TCRbeta CDR3 regions from genomic DNA. On the study's bioinformatics: The number of nucleated cells in each sample was estimated from the amplification of reference gene primers within the assay. Sequence reads were collapsed and filtered to measure the absolute abundance of every unique TCRbeta CDR3 rearrangement. For each sample, productive Simpson clonality was calculated as the square root of Simpson's diversity index across productive rearrangements. This is the immuneACCESS table as TCRdb keeps it, with only in-frame sequences that have V and J called. A part of the clones is gone; compared with another copy, unresolved V genes explain less than half, and the rest is unexplained. From that table come the V and J calls and clone size; the DNA was used to work out D and trimming. Within this sample are some 220,000 clones, with 75% to 85% of them counted one time only. The top ten clones comprise about 2.5% of the sample.

From the cysteine through the phenylalanine, the CDR3 covers 14 amino acids. Just CDR3 DNA is preserved here, 42 bases in frame from base 1. V sheds 3 bases and J sheds 1 base, leaving 10 bases between their ends. For CDR1 and CDR2, the germline V gene lists SGHRS and YFSETQ. The receptor's source is a woman aged 70 to 79 with COVID-19, enrolled during active disease. The sample comprised peripheral blood. The sequence is built from TRBV5-1 and TRBJ1-1; TRBD1 is perhaps the D gene, given 5 matching bases. The CDR3 sequence is CASSSTGGNTEAFF. The DNA sequence reads TGCGCCAGCAGCTCGACGGGGGGGAACACTGAAGCTTTCTTT. Here the CDR3 is joined to the reference TRBV5-1 and TRBJ1-1 genes, and the full variable domain is: KAGVTQTPRYLIKTRGQQVTLSCSPISGHRSVSWYQQTPGQGLQFLFEYFSETQRNKGNFPGRFSGRQFSNSRSEMNVSTLELGDSALYLCASSSTGGNTEAFFGQGTRLTVV.